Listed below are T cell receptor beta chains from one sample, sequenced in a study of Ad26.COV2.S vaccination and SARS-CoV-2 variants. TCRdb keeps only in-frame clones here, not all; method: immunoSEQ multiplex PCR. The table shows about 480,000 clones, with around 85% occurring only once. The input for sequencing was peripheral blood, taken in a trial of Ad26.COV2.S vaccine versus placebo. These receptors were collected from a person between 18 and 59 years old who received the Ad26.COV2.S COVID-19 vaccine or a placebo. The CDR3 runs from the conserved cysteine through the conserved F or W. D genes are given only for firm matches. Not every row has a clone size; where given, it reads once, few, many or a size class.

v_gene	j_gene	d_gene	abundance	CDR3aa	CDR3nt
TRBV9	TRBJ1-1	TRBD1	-	CASSLNSDRETEAFF	TGTGCCAGCAGCCTCAATTCGGACAGGGAAACTGAAGCTTTCTTT
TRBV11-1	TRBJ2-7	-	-	CASSDRTVYEQYF	TGTGCCAGCAGCGACAGGACAGTCTACGAGCAGTACTTC
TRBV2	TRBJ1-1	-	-	CASSEPRGRGTEAFF	TGTGCCAGCAGTGAGCCCCGGGGTCGGGGCACTGAAGCTTTCTTT
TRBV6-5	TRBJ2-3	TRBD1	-	CASSSRDRNTDTQYF	TGTGCCAGCAGTTCCCGGGACAGAAACACAGATACGCAGTATTTT
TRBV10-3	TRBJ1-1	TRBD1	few	CAIRGTGAMGTEAFF	TGTGCCATCAGGGGGACAGGAGCCATGGGGACTGAAGCTTTCTTT
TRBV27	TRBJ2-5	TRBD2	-	CASKEAGGQETQYF	TGTGCCAGCAAGGAAGCGGGGGGTCAAGAGACCCAGTACTTC
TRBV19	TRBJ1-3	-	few	CASSHTVRQGYRNTIYF	TGTGCCAGTAGCCATACTGTGCGGCAGGGTTATAGAAACACCATATATTTT
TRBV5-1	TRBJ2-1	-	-	CASAQGGTVTYNEQFF	TGCGCCAGCGCCCAGGGGGGGACGGTCACCTACAATGAGCAGTTCTTC
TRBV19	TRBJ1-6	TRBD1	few	CASSLDRDSRSPLHF	TGTGCCAGTAGTCTTGACCGGGACAGTCGCTCACCCCTCCACTTT
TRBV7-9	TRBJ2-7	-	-	CASSLPRFPFEQYF	TGTGCCAGCAGCTTACCGAGATTCCCCTTCGAGCAGTACTTC
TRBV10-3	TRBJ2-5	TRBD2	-	CAIGGLAGVETQYF	TGTGCCATCGGGGGACTAGCGGGAGTTGAGACCCAGTACTTC
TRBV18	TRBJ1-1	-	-	CASSPRGQTEAFF	TGTGCCAGCTCACCACGAGGGCAAACTGAAGCTTTCTTT
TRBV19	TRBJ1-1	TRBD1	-	CASRASGTAKNTEAFF	TGTGCCAGTAGGGCTTCCGGGACAGCGAAGAACACTGAAGCTTTCTTT
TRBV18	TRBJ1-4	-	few	CASSPTATNEKLFF	TGTGCCAGCTCACCGACAGCAACTAATGAAAAACTGTTTTTT
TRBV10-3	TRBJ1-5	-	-	CAISEFNLGDQPQHF	TGTGCCATCAGTGAGTTTAATTTAGGAGATCAGCCCCAGCATTTT
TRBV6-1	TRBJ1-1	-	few	CASSDSQTTGNTEAFF	TGTGCCAGCAGTGACAGCCAGACAACAGGGAACACTGAAGCTTTCTTT
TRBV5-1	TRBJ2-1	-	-	CASRRPGLPNEQFF	TGCGCCAGCAGGCGGCCGGGACTTCCCAATGAGCAGTTCTTC
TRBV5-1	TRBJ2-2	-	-	CASSLAYTGELFF	TGCGCCAGCAGCTTGGCTTACACCGGGGAGCTGTTTTTT
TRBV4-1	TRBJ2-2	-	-	CASSQAGKELFF	TGCGCCAGCAGCCAAGCTGGAAAGGAGCTGTTTTTT
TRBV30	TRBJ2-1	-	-	CAWSRGVPYNEQFF	TGTGCCTGGAGTCGAGGGGTCCCCTACAATGAGCAGTTCTTC
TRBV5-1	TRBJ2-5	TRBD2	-	CASSLGAGAETQYF	TGCGCCAGCAGCTTGGGTGCGGGAGCAGAGACCCAGTACTTC
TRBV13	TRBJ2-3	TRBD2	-	CASSPRGLAGSTDTQYF	TGTGCCAGCAGCCCTCGAGGACTAGCGGGAAGCACAGATACGCAGTATTTT
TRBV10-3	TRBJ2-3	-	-	CAISDSTDTQYF	TGTGCCATCAGTGACAGCACAGATACGCAGTATTTT
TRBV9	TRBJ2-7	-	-	CASSVDQNGYYEQYF	TGTGCCAGCAGCGTAGATCAGAACGGGTACTACGAGCAGTACTTC
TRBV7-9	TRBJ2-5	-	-	CASSLAELGPPETQYF	TGTGCCAGCAGCTTAGCGGAACTGGGGCCCCCAGAGACCCAGTACTTC
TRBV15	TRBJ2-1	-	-	CATSRQGRYNEQFF	TGTGCCACCAGCCGTCAGGGCCGGTACAATGAGCAGTTCTTC
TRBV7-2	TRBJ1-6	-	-	CASSLSFARLDSPLHF	TGTGCCAGCAGCCTGTCTTTTGCACGTTTGGATTCACCCCTCCACTTT
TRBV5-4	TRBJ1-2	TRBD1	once	CASSFSGTANYGYTF	TGTGCCAGCAGCTTCTCCGGGACAGCTAACTATGGCTACACCTTC
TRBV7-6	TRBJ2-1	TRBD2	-	CASSSRGLAGSSYNEQFF	TGTGCCAGCAGCTCAAGGGGACTAGCGGGGAGCTCCTACAATGAGCAGTTCTTC
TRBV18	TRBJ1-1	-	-	CASSPAASPNTEAFF	TGTGCCAGCTCACCAGCAGCCTCCCCGAACACTGAAGCTTTCTTT
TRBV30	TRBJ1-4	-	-	CASERTANEKLFF	TGTGCCTCCGAACGCACGGCTAATGAAAAACTGTTTTTT